This entry lists 7 T cell receptor beta chains sequenced from one sample in a study of blood T cell repertoires in COVID-19. Sequencing used immunoSEQ multiplex PCR; TCRdb keeps in-frame clones, though not all of them. The profile covers 250,000 to 400,000 clones, with about 87% appearing a single time and roughly 1.7% taken by the ten largest. Sequencing input: peripheral blood. The source of these receptors is a woman aged 25 to 45 with COVID-19, enrolled during active disease.

The chain uses TRBV19 and TRBJ1-3, with 9 positions matching TRBD1. The germline gives CDR1 LNHDA, CDR2 SQIVND (reference sequence). This CDR3 region has 15 residues. V was pared by 5 bases and J by 4 bases, with 6 bases of the junction left unmatched. The CDR3 loop reads CASSAWTGDGNTIYF. The CDR3 DNA follows: TGTGCCAGTAGTGCCTGGACAGGGGACGGAAACACCATATATTTT.

This rearrangement joins TRBV7-9 to TRBJ1-2; 7 bases map to TRBD1. This CDR3 is 14 amino acids long. V shed 3 bases and J 3 bases; nucleotides not matched to a gene: 4. CDR1 is SEHNR and CDR2 is FQNEAQ in the germline V gene (reference sequence). Written as DNA, the CDR3 is TGTGCCAGCAGCTTGGGGACAGTAGACTATGGCTACACCTTC. This encodes CASSLGTVDYGYTF.

The chain employs TRBV5-4 and TRBJ1-1, with D possibly TRBD1 on 6 matching bases. CDR3 length: 13 amino acids. CDR1 SGHNT and CDR2 YYREEE come from the germline V gene (reference sequence). The V and J ends lost 4 bases and 11 bases respectively, with 18 bases between them. The CDR3 DNA reads as TGTGCCAGCAGCCCCGTGGGACAAGACGCGGCTTTCTTT. The encoded protein is CASSPVGQDAAFF.

The gene calls are TRBV15 and TRBJ2-1, with D perhaps matching TRBD2 (5 bases). CDR1 is LNHNV and CDR2 is YYDKDF in the germline V gene (reference sequence). This CDR3 contains 14 residues. V was trimmed by 8 bases and J by 3 bases, leaving 14 bases between them. The CDR3 coding sequence is TGTGCCACCCGGAGGAACGAGGACTACAATGAGCAGTTCTTC. It specifies CATRRNEDYNEQFF.

This chain connects TRBV5-1 to TRBJ2-7, with TRBD1 matching 7 bases. The trim removed 5 bases at V and 2 bases at J, leaving 10 bases unmatched. The CDR3 consists of 15 residues. CDR1 SGHRS and CDR2 YFSETQ come from the germline V gene. CDR3 amino acids: CASSFKGGSPYEQYF. The CDR3 DNA reads as TGCGCCAGCAGTTTTAAAGGGGGCTCACCCTACGAGCAGTACTTC.

This chain uses TRBV2 with TRBJ1-5; D may be TRBD1 (5 bases). This CDR3 is 14 amino acids long. Trimming left V 1 base short and J 11 bases short, with 15 bases between. Germline assignment: CDR1 SNHLY and CDR2 FYNNEI. CDR3 protein: CASSEEGRVRSQHF. CDR3 sequence (DNA): TGTGCCAGCAGTGAAGAGGGCAGGGTACGGTCCCAGCATTTT.

V gene TRBV2 combines with J gene TRBJ1-1; weak D call: TRBD1 (5 bases). Trimming left V 11 bases short and J 0 bases short, with 10 bases between. Germline-derived CDR1 and CDR2 are SNHLY and FYNNEI. CDR3 length: 12 amino acids. CDR3 sequence (DNA): TGTGCCGGGGGGGTTTTGAACACTGAAGCTTTCTTT. This sequence encodes CAGGVLNTEAFF.